This note documents a single TCR beta chain sequence. The sample is drawn from a study of T cell responses to AZD1222 COVID-19 vaccine. The CDR3 consists of 12 residues. Trimming cost V 7 bases and J 3 bases, with 7 bases left between them. Germline V CDR1 and CDR2: SGHTA, FQGNSA. Data came from immunoSEQ multiplex PCR; TCRdb stores just in-frame clones and leaves some out. There are roughly 120,000 clones in the sample; about four fifths occur only once, and roughly 9.9% lies in the top ten. The sequenced sample was peripheral blood, obtained on day 0 of AZD1222 vaccination. This rearrangement joins TRBV7-2 to TRBJ1-3; D gene ambiguous. The clonotype originates from an adult in good health. For the CDR3, the DNA is TGTGCCAGCACTCTACGTGGAAACACCATATATTTT. Encoded protein: CASTLRGNTIYF.